Each of the 11 T cell receptor beta chains below was sequenced from the same sample in a study of cytomegalovirus exposure and HLA in healthy donors. The study ran its PCR with 60 Vbeta and 13 Jbeta primers. The method was immunoSEQ multiplex PCR; TCRdb's version includes in-frame clones alone and lacks a portion of them. The sample holds some 120,000 clones, about three quarters seen once. The sequenced material came from PBMCs. Receptors originate from a woman aged 40 to 50 in good health and CMV-seropositive.

The CDR3 loop is CAWTPGLSHNEQFF. DNA of the CDR3: TGTGCCTGGACCCCGGGACTAAGCCACAATGAGCAGTTCTTC. The chain links TRBV30 to TRBJ2-1; 7 bases are shared with TRBD2. The trim removed 4 bases at V and 5 bases at J, leaving 8 bases unmatched. Germline values: CDR1 GTSNPN, CDR2 SVGIG (reference sequence). The CDR3 extends over 14 amino acids.

This clone appeared once. The chain couples TRBV7-2 to TRBJ2-7; no definite D call. V lost 3 bases, J lost 6 bases, and 12 bases lay in between. Germline assignment: CDR1 SGHTA and CDR2 FQGNSA. The CDR3 spans 13 residues. CDR3 DNA: TGTGCCAGCAGCTTGGAGAGAGCCCGCGAGCAGTACTTC. It encodes CASSLERAREQYF.

V usage is TRBV27 and J usage is TRBJ1-6, with D unclear. The V and J ends lost 2 bases and 7 bases respectively, with 3 bases between them. The CDR3 loop spans 12 amino acids. Germline V gene data show CDR1 as MNHEY and CDR2 as SMNVEV (reference sequence). Here the CDR3 DNA reads TGTGCCAGCAGTTTACAAAATTCACCCCTCCACTTT. Translation: CASSLQNSPLHF.

The table lists this clone with a few counts. The chain employs TRBV14 and TRBJ1-2; D unresolved. The CDR3 length is 13 residues. The V end was cut by 1 base, the J end by 8 bases, with 11 bases between. CDR1 SGHDN and CDR2 FVKESK come from the germline V gene. CDR3 protein: CASSQVSSGGYTF. DNA for the CDR3: TGTGCCAGCAGCCAAGTGAGCTCAGGAGGCTACACCTTC.

As DNA, the CDR3 is TGCGCCAGCAGACTCCAAGGGGACAGGGGTCGCTATGGCTACACCTTC. It encodes CASRLQGDRGRYGYTF. This chain joins TRBV5-1 and TRBJ1-2, with 10 bases identical to TRBD1. Per germline, CDR1 SGHRS and CDR2 YFSETQ. The ends lost 5 bases at V and 4 bases at J; junction bases unmatched: 11. This CDR3 spans 16 amino acids.

The chain recombines TRBV30 with TRBJ1-1, with a possible D match to TRBD1 (6 bases). From germline, CDR1 is GTSNPN and CDR2 SVGIG (reference sequence). This CDR3 comprises 12 residues. V was pared by 6 bases and J by 6 bases, with 14 bases between. CDR3 in DNA: TGTGCCTGTGGGAGGGGGGTGGCTGAAGCTTTCTTT. Translation: CACGRGVAEAFF.

CDR3 sequence: CSALTAGEKLFF. The CDR3 DNA sequence: TGCAGCGCTCTGACAGCTGGGGAAAAACTGTTTTTT. V is TRBV29-1 and J is TRBJ1-4, with D perhaps TRBD1 (5 bases). Trimming took 7 bases from V and 8 from J, leaving 14 bases between them. From germline, CDR1 is SQVTM and CDR2 ANQGSEA. The CDR3 contains 12 residues.

This clone came up a few times. V usage is TRBV19 and J usage is TRBJ2-1, with D possibly TRBD1 on 6 matching bases. This CDR3 has 14 residues. Germline CDR1 is LNHDA and CDR2 is SQIVND (reference sequence). V lost 8 bases, J lost 0 bases, and 11 bases lay in between. The CDR3 region is CASQRTDSYNEQFF. DNA for the CDR3: TGTGCCAGTCAAAGGACAGACTCCTACAATGAGCAGTTCTTC.

The J gene is TRBJ2-5, the V gene TRBV30, with D possibly matching TRBD2 (6 bases). CDR3 length: 16 residues. Trimming took off 0 bases at V and 2 bases at J, with 16 bases between the two ends. Per the germline V gene, CDR1 is GTSNPN and CDR2 is SVGIG (reference sequence). CDR3 sequence (DNA): TGTGCCTGGAGTGTACGCGCGGGGAGGTGGCAAGAGACCCAGTACTTC. It translates to CAWSVRAGRWQETQYF. Full variable domain (remainder filled in from reference TRBV30 and TRBJ2-5): SQTIHQWPATLVQPVGSPLSLECTVEGTSNPNLYWYRQAAGRGLQLLFYSVGIGQISSEVPQNLSASRPQDRQFILSSKKLLLSDSGFYLCAWSVRAGRWQETQYFGPGTRLLVL.

The gene calls are TRBV5-1 and TRBJ1-1; perhaps TRBD1 as D (5 bases). From germline, CDR1 is SGHRS and CDR2 YFSETQ. The ends were cut back, 4 bases at V and 6 bases at J, with 13 bases in the middle. There are 13 residues in the CDR3. DNA for the CDR3: TGCGCCAGCAGCCGGACATTCGGCTCTGAAGCTTTCTTT. This encodes CASSRTFGSEAFF.

The chain combines TRBV7-2 with TRBJ1-2; 9 bases map to TRBD1. With 1 base clipped from V and 6 bases from J, the junction kept 6 bases outside the gene matches. The V gene's germline CDR1 is SGHTA and CDR2 FQGNSA. The CDR3 is 15 residues long. The DNA for the CDR3 is TGTGCCAGCAGCTTAGGTGGGGGGACAGGGAATGGCTACACCTTC. This encodes CASSLGGGTGNGYTF.